This entry concerns a single T cell receptor beta chain. Construction of the TCRbeta library involved unique molecular identifiers. TCRdb fed the PCR reads into MiXCR, producing one record per CDR3 protein. This sample has 90,000 to 100,000 distinct CDR3 sequences, with about a quarter found just once. The data stem from a study of T-cell reconstitution after alpha-beta-depleted transplantation in children. CDR3 length: 13 residues. The V gene lost 9 bases and the J gene lost 2 bases, with 12 bases spanning the gap. Germline loops: CDR1 KGHDR, CDR2 SFDVKD. This receptor was taken from a boy between 2 and 15 years old with acute lymphoblastic leukemia, due to receive a stem cell transplant. Sequencing was performed on PBMCs, taken before TCRalphabeta/CD19-depleted stem cell transplant. The chain has TRBV24-1 and TRBJ1-2; D may be TRBD1 (6 bases). The CDR3 spells CATSNRGNYGYTF. The CDR3 region has the DNA TGTGCCACCTCGAATAGGGGGAACTATGGCTACACCTTC.